Listed below are T cell receptor beta chains from one sample, sequenced in a study of blood T cell repertoires in COVID-19. Repertoires were generated with immunoSEQ multiplex PCR, while TCRdb's copy carries only in-frame clones and drops some. The profile shows roughly 250,000 clones, approximately 82% of them singletons. Specimen: peripheral blood. The receptors shown here come from a woman aged 80 or over with active or convalescent COVID-19. CDR3s include the opening cysteine and the closing phenylalanine or tryptophan. The D gene is left open where the match is weak. Rows may omit the clone size; those that give it use once, few, many or a size class.

TRBD1,few,TRBJ1-2,TRBV5-8,CASSYTGVDYGYTF,TGTGCCAGCAGCTACACAGGGGTAGACTATGGCTACACCTTC
NA,NA,TRBJ2-7,TRBV21-1,CASSKGQGIEQYF,TGTGCCAGCAGCAAAGGACAGGGCATCGAGCAGTACTTC
NA,once,TRBJ2-1,TRBV7-8,CASSSLGRNSYNEQFF,TGTGCCAGCAGCTCCTTGGGGAGGAACTCCTACAATGAGCAGTTCTTC
NA,NA,TRBJ2-7,TRBV5-1,CASSSSFSWNLDNEQYF,TGCGCCAGCAGCTCTTCCTTTTCATGGAATTTGGACAACGAGCAGTACTTC
NA,NA,TRBJ1-6,TRBV3-1/TRBV3-2,CASSQGGNSPLHF,TGTGCCAGCAGCCAGGGGGGTAATTCACCCCTCCACTTT
TRBD1,NA,TRBJ2-1,TRBV6-5,CASISGTGGFNEQFF,TGTGCCAGCATTAGTGGGACAGGGGGATTCAATGAGCAGTTCTTC
NA,NA,TRBJ2-1,TRBV3-1/TRBV3-2,CASSWASSYNEQFF,TGTGCCAGCAGCTGGGCGAGCTCCTACAATGAGCAGTTCTTC
TRBD1,NA,TRBJ1-1,TRBV10-3,CAISESRTGANTEAFF,TGTGCCATCAGTGAGTCCCGGACAGGGGCTAACACTGAAGCTTTCTTT
NA,few,TRBJ2-7,TRBV5-1,CASSGLSGKSSYEQYF,TGCGCCAGCAGCGGGCTTAGCGGAAAGAGCTCCTACGAGCAGTACTTC
NA,NA,TRBJ2-7,TRBV7-9,CASSSRGLLSNSYEQYF,TGTGCCAGCAGCTCCCGCGGGCTTCTCTCAAACTCCTACGAGCAGTACTTC
NA,NA,TRBJ1-1,TRBV5-5,CASSLARMNTEAFF,TGTGCCAGCAGCTTGGCCAGAATGAACACTGAAGCTTTCTTT
NA,NA,TRBJ2-1,TRBV6-1,CASSEVGLSYNEQFF,TGTGCCAGCAGTGAAGTGGGGCTTTCCTACAATGAGCAGTTCTTC
NA,NA,TRBJ1-1,TRBV5-1,CASSNRVSGTTTEAFF,TGCGCCAGCAGCAACCGGGTGTCCGGGACAACCACTGAAGCTTTCTTT
NA,NA,TRBJ1-1,TRBV6-5,CASSYFGPIQGTEAFF,TGTGCCAGCAGTTACTTTGGACCAATACAGGGCACAGAAGCTTTCTTT
NA,NA,TRBJ1-3,TRBV18,CASSPLLLTGTGDTIYF,TGTGCCAGCTCACCACTACTACTGACAGGAACTGGAGACACCATATATTTT
NA,NA,TRBJ2-7,TRBV15,CATSSTSSNEQYF,TGTGCCACCAGCTCCACCTCCAGTAACGAGCAGTACTTC
NA,NA,TRBJ2-6,TRBV5-1,CASSIDRSGANVLTF,TGCGCCAGCAGCATCGACAGGTCTGGGGCCAACGTCCTGACTTTC
NA,NA,TRBJ1-2,TRBV24-1,CATSDLDRNYGYTF,TGTGCCACCAGTGATTTAGACAGAAACTATGGCTACACCTTC
TRBD2,NA,TRBJ2-2,TRBV24-1,CATRGGGNTGELFF,TGTGCCACTCGTGGCGGGGGGAACACCGGGGAGCTGTTTTTT
TRBD1,NA,TRBJ1-6,TRBV5-1,CASSPGTGGSPLHF,TGCGCCAGCAGCCCTGGGACAGGGGGTTCACCCCTCCACTTT
TRBD1,few,TRBJ2-7,TRBV7-6,CASSSRGSSYEQYF,TGTGCCAGCAGCTCCAGGGGGTCCTCCTACGAGCAGTACTTC
NA,NA,TRBJ2-3,TRBV29-1,CSVEDRMSSPYTDTQYF,TGCAGCGTTGAAGATAGAATGTCTAGCCCCTACACAGATACGCAGTATTTT
TRBD1,NA,TRBJ1-6,TRBV7-9,CASSFLAGTGSSPLHF,TGTGCCAGCAGCTTCCTAGCTGGGACAGGGTCATCACCCCTCCACTTT
NA,NA,TRBJ1-1,TRBV29-1,CSVAPAAEAFF,TGCAGCGTTGCCCCGGCGGCTGAAGCTTTCTTT
TRBD1,NA,TRBJ2-3,TRBV10-3,CAISEDRGRPDTQYF,TGTGCCATCAGTGAAGACAGGGGGCGTCCAGATACGCAGTATTTT
TRBD1,NA,TRBJ1-4,TRBV10-3,CAIRTGERNEKLFF,TGTGCCATCAGGACAGGGGAGAGGAATGAAAAACTGTTTTTT
TRBD2,NA,TRBJ2-7,TRBV5-1,CASSLVGGGFDEQYF,TGCGCCAGCAGCTTGGTGGGCGGGGGGTTCGACGAGCAGTACTTC
NA,NA,TRBJ1-6,TRBV28,CASSLTLSNSPLHF,TGTGCCAGCAGTTTGACACTCTCTAATTCACCCCTCCACTTT
NA,once,TRBJ1-1,TRBV7-9,CASSWASNTEAFF,TGTGCCAGCAGCTGGGCCTCAAACACTGAAGCTTTCTTT
TRBD1,NA,TRBJ1-2,TRBV11-1,CASSLWTGGPGYTF,TGTGCCAGCAGCTTATGGACAGGGGGTCCCGGCTACACCTTC
TRBD1,NA,TRBJ1-1,TRBV2,CASTETTGGTEAFF,TGTGCCAGCACTGAAACGACAGGGGGTACTGAAGCTTTCTTT
NA,NA,TRBJ2-2,TRBV7-7,CASRSRRTNNHRLSGELFF,TGTGCTAGCAGATCAAGGAGGACCAACAATCATAGGTTATCCGGGGAGCTGTTTTTT
TRBD1,NA,TRBJ2-1,TRBV9,CASSGGTGGYNEQFF,TGTGCCAGCAGCGGCGGGACAGGGGGTTACAATGAGCAGTTCTTC
TRBD1,NA,TRBJ1-5,TRBV19,CASSSGTGGQPQHF,TGTGCCAGTAGTTCAGGGACAGGGGGCCAGCCCCAGCATTTT
TRBD2,once,TRBJ2-3,TRBV4-1,CASSQGWGAGRGSDTQYF,TGCGCCAGCAGCCAAGGATGGGGAGCGGGGAGAGGGTCAGATACGCAGTATTTT
NA,NA,TRBJ1-5,TRBV5-4,CASSLQGPNQPQHF,TGTGCCAGCAGCCTACAGGGACCCAATCAGCCCCAGCATTTT
NA,once,TRBJ2-3,TRBV9,CASSKASADTQYF,TGTGCCAGCAGCAAAGCCTCCGCAGATACGCAGTATTTT
TRBD1,NA,TRBJ1-2,TRBV27,CASSFRDRGRGYTF,TGTGCCAGCAGTTTCCGGGACAGGGGTCGCGGCTACACCTTC
NA,few,TRBJ2-1,TRBV3-1/TRBV3-2,CASSQDRGQSYNEQFF,TGTGCCAGCAGCCAAGATCGGGGTCAGTCCTACAATGAGCAGTTCTTC
NA,NA,TRBJ1-5,TRBV6-2/TRBV6-3,CASSLAGQRNQPQHF,TGTGCCAGCAGTTTAGCGGGACAACGCAATCAGCCCCAGCATTTT
TRBD2,once,TRBJ2-3,TRBV6-4,CASSDRGGITDTQYF,TGTGCCAGCAGTGATCGGGGGGGGATCACAGATACGCAGTATTTT
TRBD1,NA,TRBJ1-5,TRBV24-1,CATSDLAVGQGSSLNSNQPQHF,TGTGCCACCAGTGATTTGGCGGTGGGACAGGGATCGAGTCTAAATAGCAATCAGCCCCAGCATTTT
TRBD2,NA,TRBJ2-2,TRBV2,CASSEKAGATGELFF,TGTGCCAGCAGTGAGAAAGCGGGGGCCACCGGGGAGCTGTTTTTT
TRBD1,NA,TRBJ2-7,TRBV28,CASSPRTGRRYEQYF,TGTGCCAGCAGTCCGCGGACAGGTCGACGCTACGAGCAGTACTTC
TRBD1,NA,TRBJ1-4,TRBV19,CASSVTGTENEKLFF,TGTGCCAGTAGTGTGACCGGGACAGAGAATGAAAAACTGTTTTTT
NA,NA,TRBJ2-5,TRBV4-2,CASSQDKETQYF,TGTGCCAGCAGCCAAGATAAAGAGACCCAGTACTTC
NA,NA,TRBJ1-1,TRBV19,CASAWAGNTEAFF,TGTGCCAGCGCGTGGGCCGGGAACACTGAAGCTTTCTTT
TRBD2,once,TRBJ2-7,TRBV6-1,CASSENLAGVLHEQYF,TGTGCCAGCAGTGAAAATCTAGCGGGAGTCCTCCACGAGCAGTACTTC
TRBD1,NA,TRBJ2-2,TRBV5-1,CASSLAQGDTGELFF,TGCGCCAGCAGCTTGGCTCAGGGGGACACCGGGGAGCTGTTTTTT
NA,NA,TRBJ1-5,TRBV20-1,CSASQGHRQPQHF,TGCAGTGCTAGTCAGGGTCATAGGCAGCCCCAGCATTTT
TRBD1,NA,TRBJ2-5,TRBV5-1,CASSSLGTGGGTQETQYF,TGCGCCAGCAGCTCGTTAGGGACAGGAGGAGGTACCCAAGAGACCCAGTACTTC
NA,NA,TRBJ2-1,TRBV5-1,CASSLIPTGGSYNEQFF,TGCGCCAGCAGCCTGATCCCGACAGGAGGCTCCTACAATGAGCAGTTCTTC
NA,NA,TRBJ1-4,TRBV10-3,CAISVGPPANEKLFF,TGTGCCATCAGTGTTGGCCCCCCCGCCAATGAAAAACTGTTTTTT
NA,NA,TRBJ1-4,TRBV7-9,CASSPGSGPFEKLFF,TGTGCCAGCAGCCCGGGCAGCGGGCCGTTTGAAAAACTGTTTTTT
NA,NA,TRBJ2-1,TRBV19,CASSRGARNYNEQFF,TGTGCCAGTAGCCGGGGGGCAAGGAACTACAATGAGCAGTTCTTC